This entry lists 28 T cell receptor beta chains sequenced from one sample in a study of radiotherapy plus CTLA-4 blockade in lung cancer. Clones were read by immunoSEQ multiplex PCR, and TCRdb kept only the in-frame ones, dropping some. The sample yields about 82,000 clones, approximately 79% seen once. The starting material was peripheral blood, obtained from a patient treated with radiotherapy plus ipilimumab. The receptor source for this set is a human donor with non-small cell lung cancer that progressed on radiotherapy plus ipilimumab.

The chain has TRBV9 and TRBJ1-4; no clear D gene. The V and J ends lost 4 bases and 0 bases respectively, with 10 bases between them. Per the germline V gene, CDR1 is SGDLS and CDR2 is YYNGEE. This CDR3 has 15 amino acids. For the CDR3, the DNA is TGTGCCAGCAGCAAGACGGTAACAACTAATGAAAAACTGTTTTTT. Its translation: CASSKTVTTNEKLFF. The full variable domain, completed using reference TRBV9 and TRBJ1-4, is DSGVTQTPKHLITATGQRVTLRCSPRSGDLSVYWYQQSLDQGLQFLIQYYNGEERAKGNILERFSAQQFPDLHSELNLSSLELGDSALYFCASSKTVTTNEKLFFGSGTQLSVL.

The chain recombines TRBV30 with TRBJ2-7; D tentatively fits TRBD1 or TRBD2 (5 bases each). Trimming pared 4 bases from V and 7 bases from J, leaving 14 bases between. The CDR3 is 12 residues long. The germline CDR1 and CDR2 sequences are GTSNPN and SVGIG (reference sequence). The CDR3 sequence: CAWTITGQEQYF. The CDR3 coding sequence is TGTGCCTGGACCATCACGGGGCAAGAGCAGTACTTC.

The chain uses TRBV7-9 and TRBJ1-3; the D gene is possibly TRBD1 (5 bases). The CDR3 is 17 residues long. Per germline, CDR1 SEHNR and CDR2 FQNEAQ (reference sequence). Trimming removed 1 base from V and 0 bases from J, with 13 bases in between. In nucleotides, the CDR3 is TGTGCCAGCAGCTTAGGACAGTCTACCTTCTCTGGAAACACCATATATTTT. This codes for CASSLGQSTFSGNTIYF. Drawing the rest from reference TRBV7-9 and TRBJ1-3, the complete variable domain is DTGVSQNPRHKITKRGQNVTFRCDPISEHNRLYWYRQTLGQGPEFLTYFQNEAQLEKSRLLSDRFSAERPKGSFSTLEIQRTEQGDSAMYLCASSLGQSTFSGNTIYFGEGSWLTVV.

The rearrangement joins TRBV7-2 to TRBJ2-7, with D perhaps matching TRBD1 (5 bases). Germline values: CDR1 SGHTA, CDR2 FQGNSA. CDR3 length: 12 residues. V lost 3 bases, J lost 7 bases, and 10 bases lay in between. CDR3 coding DNA: TGTGCCAGCAGCTTGTGGACAAATGAGCAGTACTTC. This sequence encodes CASSLWTNEQYF.

Comment on this clone: At one boundary the junction diverges from the germline segment, which might be a read error. V is TRBV18 and J is TRBJ1-1, with D possibly being TRBD1 (5 bases). Germline CDR1 KGHSH, CDR2 LQKENI. The CDR3 extends over 14 amino acids. The CDR3 spells CASSPDSIRAEGIF. The DNA of the CDR3 is TGTGCCAGCTCACCCGATTCAATCAGGGCCGAAGGGATCTTT.

The genes are TRBV5-6 and TRBJ1-1; no firm D call. The CDR3 has 14 amino acids. V lost 0 bases to trimming and J lost 1 base, with 7 bases between them. The germline gives CDR1 SGHDT, CDR2 YYEEEE. CDR3 loop: CASSLGMENTEAFF. The CDR3 nucleotides read TGTGCCAGCAGCTTGGGGATGGAGAACACTGAAGCTTTCTTT.

The J gene is TRBJ2-5, the V gene TRBV28, with TRBD1 matching over 7 bases. J was trimmed by 2 bases and V by 6 bases; bases with no gene match: 15. This CDR3 spans 17 amino acids. Germline assignment: CDR1 MDHEN and CDR2 SYDVKM. The CDR3 reads CASSSIGMPGQQETQYF. CDR3 nucleotide sequence: TGTGCCAGCAGCTCCATCGGGATGCCGGGACAGCAAGAGACCCAGTACTTC.

V is TRBV9 and J is TRBJ2-1; either TRBD1 or TRBD2 may fit D (5 bases each). V was trimmed by 4 bases and J by 4 bases, leaving 21 bases between them. The CDR3 sequence is 17 residues long. Germline values: CDR1 SGDLS, CDR2 YYNGEE. The CDR3 DNA follows: TGTGCCAGCAGCTCCGATCCTCCGGGACCTGCTTACAATGAGCAGTTCTTC. Encoded protein: CASSSDPPGPAYNEQFF.

J is TRBJ1-1 and V is TRBV5-8; D call uncertain. This CDR3 has 15 amino acids. Germline CDR1 SGHTS, CDR2 YDEGEE. V gave up 5 bases and J gave up 1 base, with 15 bases separating them. The CDR3 DNA sequence: TGTGCCAGCAGTTCCCTGGTAAGGACGAACACTGAAGCTTTCTTT. Its protein product is CASSSLVRTNTEAFF.

V is TRBV5-4 and J is TRBJ2-3; D is possibly TRBD1 or TRBD2 (5 bases each). The CDR3 sequence is 17 residues long. Trimming cost V 0 bases and J 0 bases, with 14 bases left between them. The germline gives CDR1 SGHNT, CDR2 YYREEE (reference sequence). CDR3 nucleotides: TGTGCCAGCAGCTTGGGGTGGGGGAGTGCTAGCACAGATACGCAGTATTTT. As protein: CASSLGWGSASTDTQYF.

The chain uses TRBV15 and TRBJ2-3; the D is unclear. This CDR3 has 14 residues. V was trimmed by 4 bases and J by 3 bases, leaving 11 bases between them. Germline loops: CDR1 LNHNV, CDR2 YYDKDF (reference sequence). The CDR3 DNA sequence: TGTGCCACCAGCACCCTTAGGAGTACAGATACGCAGTATTTT. Encoded protein: CATSTLRSTDTQYF.

This clone was counted a few times. The gene calls are TRBV7-9 and TRBJ1-5; D possibly corresponds to TRBD1 (6 bases). V was trimmed by 2 bases and J by 0 bases, leaving 14 bases between them. This CDR3 comprises 17 residues. Germline V gene sequence: CDR1 SEHNR, CDR2 FQNEAQ (reference sequence). CDR3 sequence: CASSLFMGGYSNQPQHF. In DNA form, the CDR3 reads TGTGCCAGCAGCTTATTTATGGGGGGCTATAGCAATCAGCCCCAGCATTTT. Using reference TRBV7-9 and TRBJ1-5 for the parts outside the CDR3, the full variable domain is DTGVSQNPRHKITKRGQNVTFRCDPISEHNRLYWYRQTLGQGPEFLTYFQNEAQLEKSRLLSDRFSAERPKGSFSTLEIQRTEQGDSAMYLCASSLFMGGYSNQPQHFGDGTRLSIL.

This clone was detected a few times. The V gene is TRBV5-1, the J gene TRBJ1-2; 8 nucleotides line up with TRBD1. The germline CDR1 and CDR2 sequences are SGHRS and YFSETQ. V was pared by 2 bases and J by 5 bases, with 8 bases of the junction left unmatched. The CDR3 spans 15 residues. CDR3 bases: TGCGCCAGCAGCTTTGGGACAGGCGGAGTTTATGGCTACACCTTC. Translating gives CASSFGTGGVYGYTF.

The chain joins TRBV19 to TRBJ2-5; 8 bases are shared with TRBD1. CDR1 and CDR2 from the germline V gene are LNHDA and SQIVND (reference sequence). Germline trimming cut 5 bases from V and 4 bases from J; bases unmatched to any gene: 9. CDR3 length: 15 residues. CDR3 loop: CASSLGQGVGETQYF. The CDR3 coding sequence is TGTGCCAGTAGTCTAGGACAGGGAGTTGGAGAGACCCAGTACTTC.

This rearrangement joins TRBV7-2 to TRBJ1-3; 8 nucleotides line up with TRBD1. The CDR3 extends over 18 amino acids. Germline CDR1 SGHTA, CDR2 FQGNSA. V trimming: 5 bases; J trimming: 0 bases; junction bases outside the gene matches: 12. The CDR3 DNA reads TGTGCCAGCAGCGCCGAGTGGACAGGGCCGTTCTCTGGAAACACCATATATTTT. Its protein is CASSAEWTGPFSGNTIYF.

The gene calls are TRBV7-9 and TRBJ2-3; D unresolved. V dropped 5 bases and J dropped 3 bases, with 12 bases sitting between them. Germline V CDR1 and CDR2: SEHNR, FQNEAQ (reference sequence). The CDR3 loop spans 14 amino acids. The DNA of the CDR3 is TGTGCCAGCAGCCGCCCGTTTCAGACAGATACGCAGTATTTT. Protein sequence: CASSRPFQTDTQYF.

The V call is TRBV5-6, the J call TRBJ2-1; a weak D match, TRBD2 (6 bases). V was clipped by 4 bases and J by 0 bases, with 11 bases between them. Germline V gene sequence: CDR1 SGHDT, CDR2 YYEEEE. The CDR3 length is 15 residues. Written as DNA, the CDR3 is TGTGCCAGCAGCCCCGGGACTGGCTCCTACAATGAGCAGTTCTTC. This codes for CASSPGTGSYNEQFF.

The CDR3 here is CASSPRGFGELFF. DNA for the CDR3: TGTGCCAGCAGCCCACGGGGCTTCGGGGAGCTGTTTTTT. The chain is built from TRBV11-3 and TRBJ2-2; possibly TRBD1 or TRBD2 for D (5 bases each). Germline loops: CDR1 SGHNT, CDR2 YENEEA. The CDR3 is 13 amino acids. With 5 bases removed from V and 7 bases from J, the gap between germline ends came to 11 bases. Full variable domain (missing parts from reference TRBV11-3 and TRBJ2-2): EAGVVQSPRYKIIEKKQPVAFWCNPISGHNTLYWYLQNLGQGPELLIRYENEEAVDDSQLPKDRFSAERLKGVDSTLKIQPAELGDSAVYLCASSPRGFGELFFGEGSRLTVL.

This clone was detected only a few times. The chain carries TRBV9 and TRBJ1-3; a possible D gene is TRBD1 (6 bases). The CDR3 extends over 17 amino acids. Germline V gene lookup returns CDR1 SGDLS and CDR2 YYNGEE. V was clipped by 1 base and J by 0 bases, with 14 bases between them. The CDR3, as DNA: TGTGCCAGCAGCGTACTTGGACAGACGAGCTCTGGAAACACCATATATTTT. Translated, it gives CASSVLGQTSSGNTIYF.

This clone was detected a few times. This chain connects TRBV18 to TRBJ1-6; D remains ambiguous. The germline V gene encodes CDR1 KGHSH and CDR2 LQKENI. The CDR3 covers 15 residues. Trimming removed 2 bases at V and 7 bases at J, with 12 bases between. CDR3 DNA: TGTGCCAGCTCACCAGTCGGGCCGGAAAATTCACCCCTCCACTTT. Amino acid sequence: CASSPVGPENSPLHF.

The V call is TRBV6-5, the J call TRBJ2-7; 9 nucleotides agree with TRBD2. Germline loops: CDR1 MNHEY, CDR2 SVGAGI. The CDR3 sequence is 14 residues long. V was clipped by 7 bases and J by 1 base; unmatched bases: 5. DNA of the CDR3: TGTGCCAGCACCCCTAGCGGGGCTTCCTACGAGCAGTACTTC. This gives the protein CASTPSGASYEQYF.

This clone was recorded only once. The V and J genes are TRBV6-5 and TRBJ2-7; 9 bases line up with TRBD1. CDR3 size: 15 residues. The J segment lost 3 bases and the V segment lost 6 bases, leaving 9 bases of the junction unmatched. Per germline, CDR1 MNHEY and CDR2 SVGAGI. CDR3 DNA: TGTGCCAGCAGCCACCGGGACAGGGATCACTACGAGCAGTACTTC. It is translated as CASSHRDRDHYEQYF.

This clone was seen a handful of times. V and J are TRBV20-1 and TRBJ1-3; tentatively, D is TRBD1 (5 bases). Germline V gives CDR1 DFQATT, CDR2 SNEGSKA (reference sequence). There are 11 residues in the CDR3. V was pared by 6 bases and J by 2 bases, with 5 bases between. The CDR3 here is CSARAGNTIYF. CDR3 DNA sequence: TGCAGTGCCAGGGCTGGAAACACCATATATTTT.

Comment on this clone: The junction departs from germline at one end; a sequencing error may be responsible. V is TRBV28 and J is TRBJ1-2; D may be TRBD1 (5 bases). CDR3 length: 13 amino acids. Germline-derived CDR1 and CDR2 are MDHEN and SYDVKM. This chain's CDR3 is CATEGREVHGHTF. The DNA for the CDR3 is TGTGCCACCGAGGGCAGGGAAGTTCATGGCCACACCTTC.

The chain recombines TRBV7-6 with TRBJ2-1; TRBD2 matches at 15 bases. This CDR3 region has 16 residues. CDR1 and CDR2 from the germline V gene are SGHVS and FNYEAQ. The ends lost 0 bases at V and 8 bases at J; junction bases unmatched: 2. The CDR3 nucleotides read TGTGCCAGCAGCTTAGCCGGGACTAGCGGGGGGTATGAGCAGTTCTTC. As protein: CASSLAGTSGGYEQFF.

The chain uses TRBV4-3 and TRBJ2-5; TRBD1 agrees at 11 bases. Germline V lookup: CDR1 LGHNA, CDR2 YSLEER. With 4 bases clipped from V and 2 bases from J, the junction kept 3 bases outside the gene matches. The CDR3 runs 15 residues. The chain's CDR3 is CASSPGTGGQETQYF. CDR3 nucleotides: TGCGCCAGCAGCCCCGGGACAGGGGGACAAGAGACCCAGTACTTC.

The DNA of the CDR3 is TGCGCCAGCAGCTTGGATAGGCAGGTGGATGGCTACACCTTC. It codes for CASSLDRQVDGYTF. V is TRBV5-1 and J is TRBJ1-2; D call uncertain. Germline CDR1 SGHRS, CDR2 YFSETQ. The CDR3 is made up of 14 amino acids. V was cut by 0 bases and J by 6 bases, with 12 bases left in between. Full variable domain (outside the CDR3, taken from reference TRBV5-1 and TRBJ1-2): KAGVTQTPRYLIKTRGQQVTLSCSPISGHRSVSWYQQTPGQGLQFLFEYFSETQRNKGNFPGRFSGRQFSNSRSEMNVSTLELGDSALYLCASSLDRQVDGYTFGSGTRLTVV.

This clone came up a few times. The V and J genes are TRBV10-3 and TRBJ1-3; perhaps TRBD1 as D (5 bases). Germline CDR1 ENHRY, CDR2 SYGVKD. Trimming took 8 bases from V and 2 from J, leaving 13 bases between them. This CDR3 is built from 14 residues. The CDR3 spells CAIRPTGPGNTIYF. For the CDR3, the DNA is TGTGCCATCCGGCCTACAGGTCCTGGAAACACCATATATTTT.